What follows is one TCR beta chain and its context. The germline CDR1 and CDR2 sequences are SGHDT and YYEEEE. The CDR3 is 16 amino acids. The ends were cut back, 1 base at V and 4 bases at J, with 15 bases in the middle. These data originate in a study of blood T cell repertoires in COVID-19. Looking at the study overall: Material from acute and convalescent COVID-19 was sourced from the United States, Italy and Spain. Sample material is recorded as cDNA or gDNA derived from T cells, B-cell-depleted T cells, or PBMCs.

Sequencing used immunoSEQ multiplex PCR; TCRdb keeps in-frame clones, though not all of them. The table has roughly 290,000 clones, around 90% seen once. Seattle-derived patients entered the study during active infection and were followed longitudinally. The chain employs TRBV5-6 and TRBJ2-1; TRBD1 is a possible D gene (8 bases). Input material: peripheral blood. This TCR was sampled from a woman aged 25-40 years with COVID-19, enrolled during active disease. CDR3 region: CASSLIQGGIYNEQFF. CDR3 sequence (DNA): TGTGCCAGCAGCTTGATACAGGGGGGGATATACAATGAGCAGTTCTTC.